This entry lists 18 T cell receptor beta chains sequenced from one sample in a study of shared clonotypes between healthy human individuals. Terminally differentiated effector memory CD45RA+ cells were left out of the naive CD8 fraction, which was CD45RO-negative and positively selected for CCR7. Measured with immunoSEQ multiplex PCR; TCRdb has only the in-frame clones, and not every one. The sample lists 500,000 to 700,000 clones, about 95% occurring once. Sequenced material: naive CD8+ T cells sorted from blood. These receptors came from a woman in her twenties or thirties in good health.

This chain uses TRBV4-1 with TRBJ2-7; 8 nucleotides agree with TRBD1. The V gene end was trimmed by 1 base and the J gene end by 2 bases; junction bases not matched to a gene: 7. The CDR3 extends over 16 amino acids. CDR1 is MGHRA, CDR2 YSYEKL, per germline. CDR3 in DNA: TGCGCCAGCAGCCAAGGGGTCGGGACAGGAGCCTACGAGCAGTACTTC. Amino acids: CASSQGVGTGAYEQYF.

This rearrangement joins TRBV2 to TRBJ2-3; D possibly corresponds to TRBD2 (5 bases). The germline CDR1 and CDR2 sequences are SNHLY and FYNNEI. V lost 6 bases and J lost 5, with 18 bases in between. The CDR3 loop spans 15 amino acids. CDR3 sequence reads: CASRGPTSGVDTQYF. The CDR3 DNA sequence: TGTGCCAGCAGGGGCCCCACGAGCGGTGTAGATACGCAGTATTTT.

The chain carries TRBV2 and TRBJ1-1; maybe TRBD1 (5 bases). Germline V gives CDR1 SNHLY, CDR2 FYNNEI. The V and J ends lost 6 bases and 6 bases respectively, with 14 bases between them. The CDR3 covers 13 residues. The CDR3 loop reads CASRDTNYAEAFF. As DNA, the CDR3 is TGTGCCAGCAGGGACACCAATTATGCTGAAGCTTTCTTT. The whole variable domain, filled in from reference TRBV2 and TRBJ1-1, reads EPEVTQTPSHQVTQMGQEVILRCVPISNHLYFYWYRQILGQKVEFLVSFYNNEISEKSEIFDDQFSVERPDGSNFTLKIRSTKLEDSAMYFCASRDTNYAEAFFGQGTRLTVV.

This rearrangement joins TRBV5-4 to TRBJ1-1; perhaps TRBD1 as D (5 bases). Germline CDR1 and CDR2: SGHNT and YYREEE (reference sequence). The length of the CDR3 is 12 residues. Trimming took off 7 bases at V and 4 bases at J, with 11 bases between the two ends. The CDR3, as DNA: TGTGCCAGCCAGGTGGGGGGCACTGAAGCTTTCTTT. It translates to CASQVGGTEAFF.

The rearrangement links TRBV7-9 to TRBJ2-1; a weak D match, TRBD2 (5 bases). The germline V gene has CDR1 SEHNR and CDR2 FQNEAQ (reference sequence). V gave up 2 bases and J gave up 8 bases, with 10 bases separating them. This CDR3 contains 13 residues. In DNA, the CDR3 is TGTGCCAGCAGCTTAACCGGAGGCTATGAGCAGTTCTTC. Its protein is CASSLTGGYEQFF.

V and J are TRBV27 and TRBJ2-3, with TRBD2 matching over 10 bases. V lost 5 bases to trimming and J lost 4 bases; unmatched junction nucleotides: 9. Germline V gene data show CDR1 as MNHEY and CDR2 as SMNVEV (reference sequence). The CDR3 covers 16 residues. CDR3 amino acids: CASSTLAGGLADTQYF. The CDR3 DNA reads as TGTGCCAGCAGTACCTTAGCGGGAGGCCTGGCAGATACGCAGTATTTT.

This chain connects TRBV28 to TRBJ1-1; D is undetermined. The CDR3 length is 13 residues. Germline CDR1 MDHEN, CDR2 SYDVKM. V shed 3 bases and J shed 6 bases, with 11 bases lying between them. The CDR3 spells CASSFVGSAEAFF. The CDR3 nucleotides are TGTGCCAGCAGTTTCGTGGGGTCCGCTGAAGCTTTCTTT.

The gene calls are TRBV28 and TRBJ1-5, with TRBD1 matching 9 bases. The junction had 7 bases not matched to a gene; V was cut back by 3 bases and J by 4 bases. Germline lookup yields CDR1 MDHEN and CDR2 SYDVKM. The CDR3 sequence is 16 residues long. CDR3 region: CASSFPWTGENQPQHF. CDR3 coding DNA: TGTGCCAGCAGTTTCCCCTGGACAGGGGAAAATCAGCCCCAGCATTTT. Looking up the rest from reference TRBV28 and TRBJ1-5 gives the full variable domain: DVKVTQSSRYLVKRTGEKVFLECVQDMDHENMFWYRQDPGLGLRLIYFSYDVKMKEKGDIPEGYSVSREKKERFSLILESASTNQTSMYLCASSFPWTGENQPQHFGDGTRLSIL.

J is TRBJ2-5 and V is TRBV18, with a possible D match to TRBD2 (6 bases). The end of the DNA fits TRBJ2-7 better, so the J call may be wrong. Germline V CDR1 and CDR2: KGHSH, LQKENI. This CDR3 has 16 amino acids. The CDR3 is CASSSPLARSSYEQYF. CDR3 bases: TGTGCCAGCTCCTCTCCCCTAGCGCGAAGCTCCTACGAGCAGTACTTC.

The rearrangement joins TRBV7-9 to TRBJ1-4; D is unresolved. Germline loops: CDR1 SEHNR, CDR2 FQNEAQ (reference sequence). This CDR3 region has 13 residues. V dropped 5 bases and J dropped 6 bases, with 10 bases sitting between them. This chain's CDR3 is CASSVAEDEKLFF. CDR3 nucleotide sequence: TGTGCCAGCAGCGTCGCGGAGGATGAAAAACTGTTTTTT.

This chain uses TRBV10-3 with TRBJ2-1; maybe TRBD1 (6 bases). This CDR3 spans 16 amino acids. CDR1 and CDR2 from the germline V gene are ENHRY and SYGVKD. Deletions cut 3 bases from V and 5 bases from J, with 17 bases between. This CDR3 reads CAISDPDSTNHNEQFF. Written as DNA, the CDR3 is TGTGCCATCAGTGACCCGGACAGTACAAACCACAATGAGCAGTTCTTC.

The genes are TRBV7-9 and TRBJ2-1; 7 bases line up with TRBD2. The germline V gene encodes CDR1 SEHNR and CDR2 FQNEAQ (reference sequence). V dropped 3 bases and J dropped 9; count of bases not matched to a gene: 5. The CDR3 extends over 13 amino acids. The CDR3 is CASSFGTGGEQFF. The CDR3 DNA sequence: TGTGCCAGCAGCTTCGGGACGGGGGGTGAGCAGTTCTTC. Variable domain in full (rest from reference TRBV7-9 and TRBJ2-1): DTGVSQNPRHKITKRGQNVTFRCDPISEHNRLYWYRQTLGQGPEFLTYFQNEAQLEKSRLLSDRFSAERPKGSFSTLEIQRTEQGDSAMYLCASSFGTGGEQFFGPGTRLTVL.

The chain couples TRBV29-1 to TRBJ2-7; no clear D gene. The germline CDR1 and CDR2 sequences are SQVTM and ANQGSEA. This CDR3 is built from 14 residues. V lost 5 bases to trimming and J lost 1 base, with 15 bases between them. CDR3 nucleotides: TGCAGCGTTTCCGGCTGGTCCGCGTCCTACGAGCAGTACTTC. This codes for CSVSGWSASYEQYF.

The chain combines TRBV27 with TRBJ2-2, with D tentatively TRBD1 (5 bases). The CDR3 length is 14 residues. CDR1 MNHEY and CDR2 SMNVEV come from the germline V gene (reference sequence). V dropped 8 bases and J dropped 1 base, with 11 bases sitting between them. CDR3 protein: CASGDSLNTGELFF. CDR3 in DNA: TGTGCCAGCGGAGACAGTCTGAACACCGGGGAGCTGTTTTTT.

The chain joins TRBV7-9 to TRBJ2-5, with 8 bases lining up with TRBD2. CDR3 length equals 13 residues. Unmatched junction bases numbered 4, after V lost 6 bases and J lost 4 bases. CDR1 is SEHNR and CDR2 is FQNEAQ in the germline V gene (reference sequence). In DNA form, the CDR3 reads TGTGCCAGCAGGGGACTAGACGTAGAGACCCAGTACTTC. Translated, it gives CASRGLDVETQYF.

Worth noting for this clone: Other DNA sequences of this sample code for an identical CDR3. The CDR3 region is CASSLDSYNEQFF. CDR3 DNA: TGTGCCAGCAGCTTGGACAGCTACAATGAGCAGTTCTTC. The gene calls are TRBV5-6 and TRBJ2-1; D is unclear. CDR1 is SGHDT and CDR2 is YYEEEE in the germline V gene. V shed 0 bases and J shed 3 bases, with 4 bases lying between them. This CDR3 contains 13 residues. The entire variable domain, with the rest obtained from reference TRBV5-6 and TRBJ2-1, is as follows: DAGVTQSPTHLIKTRGQQVTLRCSPKSGHDTVSWYQQALGQGPQFIFQYYEEEERQRGNFPDRFSGHQFPNYSSELNVNALLLGDSALYLCASSLDSYNEQFFGPGTRLTVL.

J is TRBJ2-1 and V is TRBV5-1; TRBD1 matches at 9 bases. The CDR3 covers 16 residues. Unmatched junction bases numbered 14, after V lost 4 bases and J lost 9 bases. CDR1 SGHRS and CDR2 YFSETQ come from the germline V gene. In DNA, the CDR3 is TGCGCCAGCAGCACAAACCCGGGACAGGGATGGTTTGAGCAGTTCTTC. Its protein is CASSTNPGQGWFEQFF.

The chain joins TRBV6-1 to TRBJ2-7; D possibly uses TRBD1 or TRBD2 (5 bases each). This CDR3 contains 14 residues. The V gene's germline CDR1 is MNHNS and CDR2 SASEGT. V was trimmed by 7 bases and J by 3 bases, leaving 16 bases between them. CDR3 bases: TGTGCCAGCATAGGGCAGGGAGACGTCTACGAGCAGTACTTC. This sequence encodes CASIGQGDVYEQYF.